The text below deals with one T cell receptor beta chain. The antigen is undetermined. TCRdb re-called the 5' RACE reads through MiXCR, storing one row per CDR3 protein. The sample holds about 270,000 distinct CDR3 sequences, over 15% seen once. The source of the sample is a study of T-cell memory formation after mild COVID-19. Study-wide results and caveats: Clonal second-wave expansions that peaked on day 37 had unconfirmed SARS-CoV-2 specificity.

Source material: PBMCs or a T cell subset sorted from them (not recorded which). This sequence was found in a man between 18 and 29 years old who had mild COVID-19 (a few samples of this study predate the infection). Cell type and time point are not known.

The CDR3 sequence: CASNLLSGGMRDTQYF. The CDR3 nucleotides read TGTGCCAGCAACCTCCTCTCAGGGGGGATGAGAGATACGCAGTATTTT. This sequence joins TRBV12-3 or TRBV12-4 and TRBJ2-3; a weak D match, TRBD1 (7 bases). Trimming stripped 7 bases from V and 5 bases from J, with 22 bases between. There are 16 residues in the CDR3.